These T cell receptor beta chains were read from a single sample in a study of blood T cell repertoires in COVID-19. Assay used: immunoSEQ multiplex PCR; TCRdb lists only in-frame clones, some missing. The repertoire has around 200,000 clones, around 81% of them found once; the top ten carry 4.5% to 7%. What was sequenced was peripheral blood. The receptors derive from a woman between 65 and 79 years old with acute or convalescent COVID-19. Each CDR3 is given without its conserved first and last residue. Each record gives: clone size, V gene, CDR3 length, CDR3 protein. Size is omitted from some rows. Given values are once, few, many or a class for expanded clones.

few	TRBV7-2	12	ASSSRTGENGYT
NA	TRBV30	13	ALPGGSGIHETQY
NA	TRBV7-9	17	ASSLISVGVGSYSYEQY
NA	TRBV2	12	ASSETSGTETQY
NA	TRBV7-2	13	ASSLDWSSYNEQF
NA	TRBV27	12	ASSLTSGSDEQY
NA	TRBV4-1	14	ASSQDRGLGTPEAF
NA	TRBV6-5	12	ATKRGGTYNEQF
NA	TRBV27	13	ASSFQTGTNQPQH
many	TRBV3-1/TRBV3-2	14	ASSQVGGTNTGELF
few	TRBV18	14	ASSPPHSGHSDGYT
NA	TRBV5-1	13	ASSLGASGEETQY
NA	TRBV12-3/TRBV12-4	10	ASSSTAYEQY